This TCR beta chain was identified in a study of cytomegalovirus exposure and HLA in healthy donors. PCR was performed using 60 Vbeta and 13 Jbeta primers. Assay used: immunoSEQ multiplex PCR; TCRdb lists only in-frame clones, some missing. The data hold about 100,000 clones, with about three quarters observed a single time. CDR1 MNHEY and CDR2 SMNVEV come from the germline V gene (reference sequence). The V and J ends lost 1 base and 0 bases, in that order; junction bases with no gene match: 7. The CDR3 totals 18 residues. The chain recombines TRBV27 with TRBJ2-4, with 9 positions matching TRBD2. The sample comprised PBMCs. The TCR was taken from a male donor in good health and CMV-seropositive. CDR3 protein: CASSLFAGGNLAKNIQYF. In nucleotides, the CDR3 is TGTGCCAGCAGTTTATTTGCGGGGGGGAACTTAGCCAAAAACATTCAGTACTTC.